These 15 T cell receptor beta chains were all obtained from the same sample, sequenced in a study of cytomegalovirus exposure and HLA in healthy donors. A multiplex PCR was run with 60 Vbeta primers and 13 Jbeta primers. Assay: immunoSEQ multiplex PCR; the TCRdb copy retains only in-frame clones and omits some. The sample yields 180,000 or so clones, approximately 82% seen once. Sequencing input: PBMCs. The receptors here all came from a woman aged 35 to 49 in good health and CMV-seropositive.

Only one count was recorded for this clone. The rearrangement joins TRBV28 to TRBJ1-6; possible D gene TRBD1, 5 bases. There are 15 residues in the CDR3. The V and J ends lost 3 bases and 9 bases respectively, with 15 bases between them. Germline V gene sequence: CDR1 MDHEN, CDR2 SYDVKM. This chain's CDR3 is CASSLGRRPVSPLHF. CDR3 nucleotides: TGTGCCAGCAGTTTGGGGCGCCGTCCTGTTTCACCCCTCCACTTT. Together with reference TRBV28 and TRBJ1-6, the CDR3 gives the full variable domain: DVKVTQSSRYLVKRTGEKVFLECVQDMDHENMFWYRQDPGLGLRLIYFSYDVKMKEKGDIPEGYSVSREKKERFSLILESASTNQTSMYLCASSLGRRPVSPLHFGNGTRLTVT.

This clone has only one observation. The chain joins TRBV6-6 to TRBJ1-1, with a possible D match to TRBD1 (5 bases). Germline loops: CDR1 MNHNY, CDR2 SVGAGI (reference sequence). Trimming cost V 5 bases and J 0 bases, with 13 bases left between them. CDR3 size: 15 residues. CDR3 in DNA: TGTGCCAGCAGTACCAGGGCAACTTTGAACACTGAAGCTTTCTTT. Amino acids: CASSTRATLNTEAFF.

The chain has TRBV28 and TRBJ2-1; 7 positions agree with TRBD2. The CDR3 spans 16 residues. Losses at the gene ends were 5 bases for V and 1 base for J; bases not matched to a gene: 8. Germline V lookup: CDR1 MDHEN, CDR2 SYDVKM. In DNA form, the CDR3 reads TGTGCCAGCAGTCCCGCGGGGACTACGTCCTACAATGAGCAGTTCTTC. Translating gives CASSPAGTTSYNEQFF.

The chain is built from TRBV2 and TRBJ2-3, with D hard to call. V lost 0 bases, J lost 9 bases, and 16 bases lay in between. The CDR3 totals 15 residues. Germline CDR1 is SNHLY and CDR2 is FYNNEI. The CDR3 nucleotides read TGTGCCAGCAGTGAAGCCAGGCCGCCCTCAGTAACGCAGTATTTT. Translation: CASSEARPPSVTQYF.

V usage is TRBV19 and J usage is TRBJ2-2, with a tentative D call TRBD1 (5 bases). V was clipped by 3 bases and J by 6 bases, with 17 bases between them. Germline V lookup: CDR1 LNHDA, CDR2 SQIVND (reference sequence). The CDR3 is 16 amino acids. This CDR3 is CASSISTARGAGELFF. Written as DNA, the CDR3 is TGTGCCAGTAGTATTTCGACAGCCCGCGGAGCCGGGGAGCTGTTTTTT.

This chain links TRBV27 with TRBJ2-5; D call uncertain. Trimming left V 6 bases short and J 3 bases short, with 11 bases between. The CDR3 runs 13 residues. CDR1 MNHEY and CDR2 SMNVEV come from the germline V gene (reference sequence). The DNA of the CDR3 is TGTGCCAGCAGCAGGTGGCAAGAAGAGACCCAGTACTTC. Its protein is CASSRWQEETQYF.

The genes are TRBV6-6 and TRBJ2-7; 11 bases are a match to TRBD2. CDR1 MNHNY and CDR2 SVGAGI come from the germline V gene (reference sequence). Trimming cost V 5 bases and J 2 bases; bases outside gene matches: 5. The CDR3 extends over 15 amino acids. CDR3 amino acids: CASSGIAGGPYEQYF. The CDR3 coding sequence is TGTGCCAGCAGTGGGATAGCGGGAGGGCCCTACGAGCAGTACTTC.

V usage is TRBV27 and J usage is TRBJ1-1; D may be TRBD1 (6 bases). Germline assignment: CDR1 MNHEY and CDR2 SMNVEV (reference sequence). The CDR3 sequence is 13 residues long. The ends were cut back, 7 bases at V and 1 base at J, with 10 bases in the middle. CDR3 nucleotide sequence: TGTGCCAGCATGGGGGGGGCGAACACTGAAGCTTTCTTT. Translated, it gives CASMGGANTEAFF.

The CDR3 protein is CASSAQGVNTEAFF. The CDR3 DNA reads as TGTGCCAGCAGCGCCCAGGGGGTGAACACTGAAGCTTTCTTT. V gene TRBV7-2 combines with J gene TRBJ1-1, with 7 bases aligning to TRBD1. CDR3 size: 14 residues. The V gene's germline CDR1 is SGHTA and CDR2 FQGNSA. V was clipped by 5 bases and J by 0 bases; unmatched bases: 3.

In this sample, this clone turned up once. CDR3 bases: TGCAGCGTTGAGCTTCGGGACACCTTATACAATGAGCAGTTCTTC. Its translation: CSVELRDTLYNEQFF. The chain uses TRBV29-1 and TRBJ2-1; D possibly corresponds to TRBD1 (6 bases). V was cut by 3 bases and J by 4 bases, with 16 bases left in between. Germline lookup yields CDR1 SQVTM and CDR2 ANQGSEA. CDR3 length equals 15 residues.

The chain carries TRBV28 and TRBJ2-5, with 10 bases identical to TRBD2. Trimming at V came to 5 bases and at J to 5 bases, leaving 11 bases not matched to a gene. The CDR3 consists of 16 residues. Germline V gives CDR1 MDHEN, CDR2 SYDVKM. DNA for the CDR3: TGTGCCAGCAGTCCCCAGCGGGAGGGCCCCCGGGAGACCCAGTACTTC. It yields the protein CASSPQREGPRETQYF.

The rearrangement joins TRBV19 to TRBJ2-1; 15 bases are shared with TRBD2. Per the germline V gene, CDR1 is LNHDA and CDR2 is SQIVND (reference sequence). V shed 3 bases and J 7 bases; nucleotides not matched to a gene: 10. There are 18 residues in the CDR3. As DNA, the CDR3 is TGTGCCAGTAGTATTTATCCAGGACTAGCGGGAGGGCCTAATGAGCAGTTCTTC. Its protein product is CASSIYPGLAGGPNEQFF. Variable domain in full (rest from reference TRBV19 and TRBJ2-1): DGGITQSPKYLFRKEGQNVTLSCEQNLNHDAMYWYRQDPGQGLRLIYYSQIVNDFQKGDIAEGYSVSREKKESFPLTVTSAQKNPTAFYLCASSIYPGLAGGPNEQFFGPGTRLTVL.

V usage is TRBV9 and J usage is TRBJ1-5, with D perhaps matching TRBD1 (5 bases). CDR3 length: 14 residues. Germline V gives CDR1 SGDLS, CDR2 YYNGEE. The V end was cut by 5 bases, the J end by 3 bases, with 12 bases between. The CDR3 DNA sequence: TGTGCCAGCAGAGGGACTTCTCTCAATCAGCCCCAGCATTTT. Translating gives CASRGTSLNQPQHF.

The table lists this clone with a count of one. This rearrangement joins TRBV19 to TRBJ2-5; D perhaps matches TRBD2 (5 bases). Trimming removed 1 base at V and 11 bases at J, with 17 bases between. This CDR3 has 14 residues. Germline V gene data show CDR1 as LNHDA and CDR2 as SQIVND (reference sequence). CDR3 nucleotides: TGTGCCAGTAGTATAGGGAGCGGCACCTGGGAGCAGTACTTC. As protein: CASSIGSGTWEQYF.

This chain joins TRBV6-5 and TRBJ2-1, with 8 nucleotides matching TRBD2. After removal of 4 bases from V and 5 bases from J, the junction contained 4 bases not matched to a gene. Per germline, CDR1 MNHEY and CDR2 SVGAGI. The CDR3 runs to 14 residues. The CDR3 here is CASSFYSGDNEQFF. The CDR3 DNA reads TGTGCCAGCAGTTTTTATAGCGGGGACAATGAGCAGTTCTTC.